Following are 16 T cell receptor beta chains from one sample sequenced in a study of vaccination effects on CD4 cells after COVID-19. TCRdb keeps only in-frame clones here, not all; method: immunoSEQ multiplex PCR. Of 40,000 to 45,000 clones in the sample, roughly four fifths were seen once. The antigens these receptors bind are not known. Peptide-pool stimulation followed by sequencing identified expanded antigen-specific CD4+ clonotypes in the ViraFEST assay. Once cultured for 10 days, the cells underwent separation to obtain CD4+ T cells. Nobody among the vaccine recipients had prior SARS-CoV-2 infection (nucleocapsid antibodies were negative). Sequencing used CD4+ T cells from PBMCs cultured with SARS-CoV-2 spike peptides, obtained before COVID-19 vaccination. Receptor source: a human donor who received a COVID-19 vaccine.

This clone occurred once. CDR3: CASSNRGTLGNEQFF. The CDR3 nucleotides read TGTGCCAGCAGTAACAGGGGAACACTAGGAAATGAGCAGTTCTTC. This chain links TRBV2 with TRBJ2-1; 7 bases are shared with TRBD1. The V segment lost 5 bases and the J segment 7 bases; nucleotides outside the gene matches: 11. The CDR3 totals 15 residues. Germline V gives CDR1 SNHLY, CDR2 FYNNEI.

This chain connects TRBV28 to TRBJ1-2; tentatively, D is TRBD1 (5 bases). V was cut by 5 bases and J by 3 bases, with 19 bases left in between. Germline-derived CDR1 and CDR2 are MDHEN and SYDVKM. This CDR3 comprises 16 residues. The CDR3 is CASSPSWPQGYYGYTF. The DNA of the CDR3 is TGTGCCAGCAGTCCCTCCTGGCCCCAGGGCTACTATGGCTACACCTTC.

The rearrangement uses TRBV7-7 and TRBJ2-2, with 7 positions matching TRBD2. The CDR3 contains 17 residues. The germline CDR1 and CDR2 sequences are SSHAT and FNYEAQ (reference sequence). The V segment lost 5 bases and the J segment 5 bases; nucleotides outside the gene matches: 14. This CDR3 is CASSAGARGFITGELFF. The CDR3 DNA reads TGTGCCAGCAGCGCGGGCGCGCGGGGGTTCATAACCGGGGAGCTGTTTTTT.

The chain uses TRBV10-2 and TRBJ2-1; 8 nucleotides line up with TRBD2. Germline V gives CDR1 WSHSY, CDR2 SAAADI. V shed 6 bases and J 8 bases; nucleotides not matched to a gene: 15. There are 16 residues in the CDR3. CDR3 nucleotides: TGCGCCAGCAGGATAGCGGGGAGGCAAATCCCCTATGAGCAGTTCTTC. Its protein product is CASRIAGRQIPYEQFF.

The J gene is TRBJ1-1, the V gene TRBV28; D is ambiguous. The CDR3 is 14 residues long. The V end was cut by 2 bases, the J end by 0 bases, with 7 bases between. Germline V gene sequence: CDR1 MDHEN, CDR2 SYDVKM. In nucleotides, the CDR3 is TGTGCCAGCAGTTTAGTTAGCCTGAACACTGAAGCTTTCTTT. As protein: CASSLVSLNTEAFF. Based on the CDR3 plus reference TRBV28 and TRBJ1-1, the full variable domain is DVKVTQSSRYLVKRTGEKVFLECVQDMDHENMFWYRQDPGLGLRLIYFSYDVKMKEKGDIPEGYSVSREKKERFSLILESASTNQTSMYLCASSLVSLNTEAFFGQGTRLTVV.

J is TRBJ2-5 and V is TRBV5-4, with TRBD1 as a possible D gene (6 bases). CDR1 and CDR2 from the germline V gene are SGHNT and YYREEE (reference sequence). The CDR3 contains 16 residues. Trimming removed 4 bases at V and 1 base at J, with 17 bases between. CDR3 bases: TGTGCCAGCAGCCTAGGACAGACCGGAGGCCAAGAGACCCAGTACTTC. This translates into CASSLGQTGGQETQYF. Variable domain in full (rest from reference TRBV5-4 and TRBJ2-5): ETGVTQSPTHLIKTRGQQVTLRCSSQSGHNTVSWYQQALGQGPQFIFQYYREEENGRGNFPPRFSGLQFPNYSSELNVNALELDDSALYLCASSLGQTGGQETQYFGPGTRLLVL.

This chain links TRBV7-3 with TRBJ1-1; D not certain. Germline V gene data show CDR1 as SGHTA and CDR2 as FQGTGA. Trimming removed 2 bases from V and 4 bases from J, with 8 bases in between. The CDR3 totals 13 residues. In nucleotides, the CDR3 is TGTGCCAGCAGCTTACTCTCGAGCACTGAAGCTTTCTTT. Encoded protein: CASSLLSSTEAFF.

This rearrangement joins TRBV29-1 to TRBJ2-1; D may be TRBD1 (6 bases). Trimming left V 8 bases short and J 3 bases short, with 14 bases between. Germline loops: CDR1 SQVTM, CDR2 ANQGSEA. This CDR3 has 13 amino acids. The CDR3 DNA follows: TGCAGCTCGACAGGACAAATCTACAATGAGCAGTTCTTC. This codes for CSSTGQIYNEQFF.

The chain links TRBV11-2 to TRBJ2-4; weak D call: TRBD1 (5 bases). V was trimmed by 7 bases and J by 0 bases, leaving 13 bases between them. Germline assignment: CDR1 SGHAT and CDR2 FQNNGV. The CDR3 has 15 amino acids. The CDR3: CASNRQSLAKNIQYF. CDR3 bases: TGTGCCAGCAACCGACAGTCCCTAGCCAAAAACATTCAGTACTTC.

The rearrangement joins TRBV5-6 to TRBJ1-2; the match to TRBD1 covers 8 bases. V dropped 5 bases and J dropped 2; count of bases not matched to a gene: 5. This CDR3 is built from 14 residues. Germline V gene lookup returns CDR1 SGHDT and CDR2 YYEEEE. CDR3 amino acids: CASRRQGINYGYTF. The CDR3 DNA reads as TGTGCCAGCAGACGACAGGGGATAAACTATGGCTACACCTTC. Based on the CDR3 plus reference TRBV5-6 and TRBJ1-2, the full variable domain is DAGVTQSPTHLIKTRGQQVTLRCSPKSGHDTVSWYQQALGQGPQFIFQYYEEEERQRGNFPDRFSGHQFPNYSSELNVNALLLGDSALYLCASRRQGINYGYTFGSGTRLTVV.

The CDR3 region is CASSLVGSGNTIYF. Here the CDR3 DNA reads TGTGCCAGCAGCTTAGTGGGCTCTGGAAACACCATATATTTT. This rearrangement joins TRBV7-8 to TRBJ1-3; D unresolved. Looked up from germline, CDR1 is SGHVS and CDR2 is FQNEAQ. The CDR3 totals 14 residues. With 1 base removed from V and 0 bases from J, the gap between germline ends came to 4 bases.

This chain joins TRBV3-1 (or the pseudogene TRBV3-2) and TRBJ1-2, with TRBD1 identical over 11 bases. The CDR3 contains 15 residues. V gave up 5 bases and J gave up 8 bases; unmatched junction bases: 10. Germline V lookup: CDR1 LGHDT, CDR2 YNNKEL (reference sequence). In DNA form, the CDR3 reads TGTGCCAGCAGCTTACCCGGGACAGGGGGTGGCGGCTACACCTTC. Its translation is CASSLPGTGGGGYTF.

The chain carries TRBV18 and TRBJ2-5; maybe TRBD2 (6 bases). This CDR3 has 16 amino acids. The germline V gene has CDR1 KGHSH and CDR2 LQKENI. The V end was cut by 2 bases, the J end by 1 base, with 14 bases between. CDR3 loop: CASSPGTRGFQETQYF. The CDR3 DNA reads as TGTGCCAGCTCACCAGGAACCCGGGGGTTCCAAGAGACCCAGTACTTC. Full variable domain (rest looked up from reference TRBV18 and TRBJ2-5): NAGVMQNPRHLVRRRGQEARLRCSPMKGHSHVYWYRQLPEEGLKFMVYLQKENIIDESGMPKERFSAEFPKEGPSILRIQQVVRGDSAAYFCASSPGTRGFQETQYFGPGTRLLVL.

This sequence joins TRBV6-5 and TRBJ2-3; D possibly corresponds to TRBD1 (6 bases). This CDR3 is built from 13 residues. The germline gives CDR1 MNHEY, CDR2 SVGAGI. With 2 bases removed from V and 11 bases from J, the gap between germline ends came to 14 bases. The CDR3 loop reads CASSYPPSGQQYF. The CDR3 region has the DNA TGTGCCAGCAGTTACCCACCCTCGGGACAGCAGTATTTT.

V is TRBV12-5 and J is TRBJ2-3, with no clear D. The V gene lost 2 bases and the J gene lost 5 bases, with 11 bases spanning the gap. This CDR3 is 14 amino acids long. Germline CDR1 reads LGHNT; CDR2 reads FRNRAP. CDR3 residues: CASGLRAVQDTQYF. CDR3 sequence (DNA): TGTGCTAGTGGTTTGAGGGCAGTCCAAGATACGCAGTATTTT.

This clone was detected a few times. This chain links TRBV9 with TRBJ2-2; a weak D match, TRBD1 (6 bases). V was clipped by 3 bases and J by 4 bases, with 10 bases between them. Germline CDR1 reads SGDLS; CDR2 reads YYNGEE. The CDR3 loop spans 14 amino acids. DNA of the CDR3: TGTGCCAGCAGCGGTCAGGGGACCACCGGGGAGCTGTTTTTT. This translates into CASSGQGTTGELFF.